The rows below give T cell receptor beta chains drawn from one sample of a study of blood T cell repertoires in COVID-19. Assay used: immunoSEQ multiplex PCR; TCRdb lists only in-frame clones, some missing. The repertoire holds more than 150,000 clones, with about 88% as singletons. The sample taken for sequencing was PBMCs or T cells enriched from blood (not recorded which). The receptors derive from a woman in her fifties or sixties who had recovered from COVID-19. Each CDR3 is given with its conserved first and last residue. The D gene is left open where the match is weak. The size of a clone is reported for some rows only, either as once, few or many, or as a class for expanded clones.

CDR3aa: CASSQSHVGEGSVF
CDR3nt: NA
abundance: NA
d_gene: NA
j_gene: TRBJ1-5
v_gene: TRBV3-1/TRBV3-2

CDR3aa: CASSQESRREGFRKHEQFF
CDR3nt: TGCGCCAGCAGCCAAGAGAGTCGGCGGGAGGGGTTCCGGAAACATGAGCAGTTCTTC
abundance: NA
d_gene: TRBD2
j_gene: TRBJ2-1
v_gene: TRBV4-3

CDR3aa: CASKRLAGQDNYGYTF
CDR3nt: TGTGCCAGCAAAAGGTTGGCAGGGCAGGATAACTATGGCTACACCTTC
abundance: NA
d_gene: NA
j_gene: TRBJ1-2
v_gene: TRBV27

CDR3aa: CASSQPQDRGSYNSPLHF
CDR3nt: TGTGCCAGCAGCCAACCTCAAGACAGGGGATCCTATAATTCACCCCTCCACTTT
abundance: NA
d_gene: TRBD1
j_gene: TRBJ1-6
v_gene: TRBV3-1/TRBV3-2

CDR3aa: CASSIGGTNYGYTF
CDR3nt: TGTGCCAGTAGTATCGGGGGGACTAACTATGGCTACACCTTC
abundance: NA
d_gene: NA
j_gene: TRBJ1-2
v_gene: TRBV19

CDR3aa: CASSYGDGKNIQYF
CDR3nt: TGTGCCAGCAGTTACGGTGACGGGAAAAACATTCAGTACTTC
abundance: once
d_gene: NA
j_gene: TRBJ2-4
v_gene: TRBV6-6

CDR3aa: CASSQRTGGAGDTQYF
CDR3nt: TGTGCCAGCAGCCAGCGGACAGGGGGCGCGGGAGATACGCAGTATTTT
abundance: NA
d_gene: TRBD1
j_gene: TRBJ2-3
v_gene: TRBV16

CDR3aa: CASSPRGHPPAGEQFF
CDR3nt: TGTGCCAGTAGTCCCCGTGGTCATCCTCCCGCGGGTGAGCAGTTCTTC
abundance: NA
d_gene: NA
j_gene: TRBJ2-1
v_gene: TRBV19

CDR3aa: CASSYSTGEMNSPLHF
CDR3nt: TGCGCCAGCAGCTACTCAACCGGGGAGATGAATTCACCCCTCCACTTT
abundance: NA
d_gene: NA
j_gene: TRBJ1-6
v_gene: TRBV5-1

CDR3aa: CSVESPLNTEAFF
CDR3nt: TGCAGCGTTGAATCCCCTTTGAACACTGAAGCTTTCTTT
abundance: NA
d_gene: NA
j_gene: TRBJ1-1
v_gene: TRBV29-1

CDR3aa: CASSRRAGRETQYF
CDR3nt: TGTGCCAGCAGCCGCAGGGCAGGGCGAGAGACCCAGTACTTC
abundance: NA
d_gene: NA
j_gene: TRBJ2-5
v_gene: TRBV7-2

CDR3aa: CTPREGEIGPQHF
CDR3nt: TGTACCCCCAGAGAGGGGGAGATCGGGCCCCAGCATTTT
abundance: NA
d_gene: NA
j_gene: TRBJ1-5
v_gene: TRBV7-9

CDR3aa: CASSLGGPQETQYF
CDR3nt: TGTGCCAGCAGTCTCGGGGGACCCCAAGAGACCCAGTACTTC
abundance: NA
d_gene: NA
j_gene: TRBJ2-5
v_gene: TRBV7-2

CDR3aa: CASSLGVGDNQPQHF
CDR3nt: TGTGCCAGCAGCTTAGGCGTAGGGGACAATCAGCCCCAGCATTTT
abundance: NA
d_gene: NA
j_gene: TRBJ1-5
v_gene: TRBV7-9

CDR3aa: CASSSGPGVSYEQYF
CDR3nt: TGTGCCAGCAGCTCGGGGCCAGGGGTATCCTACGAGCAGTACTTC
abundance: NA
d_gene: NA
j_gene: TRBJ2-7
v_gene: TRBV9

CDR3aa: CASSRGQQETQYF
CDR3nt: TGTGCCAGTAGTAGGGGACAACAAGAGACCCAGTACTTC
abundance: NA
d_gene: NA
j_gene: TRBJ2-5
v_gene: TRBV19

CDR3aa: CASSRVAGGYNEQFF
CDR3nt: TGTGCCAGCAGCCGAGTAGCGGGAGGATACAATGAGCAGTTCTTC
abundance: once
d_gene: TRBD2
j_gene: TRBJ2-1
v_gene: TRBV7-8

CDR3aa: CASSIDTSETQYF
CDR3nt: TGTGCCAGTAGTATAGATACTAGCGAGACCCAGTACTTC
abundance: NA
d_gene: NA
j_gene: TRBJ2-5
v_gene: TRBV19

CDR3aa: CASSNEGGYEQYF
CDR3nt: TGCGCCAGCAGCAATGAAGGGGGTTACGAGCAGTACTTC
abundance: NA
d_gene: NA
j_gene: TRBJ2-7
v_gene: TRBV5-1

CDR3aa: CASTSGLPNSGNTIYF
CDR3nt: TGCGCCAGCACTTCGGGACTGCCGAACTCTGGAAACACCATATATTTT
abundance: NA
d_gene: NA
j_gene: TRBJ1-3
v_gene: TRBV10-1

CDR3aa: CASSWLYEQYF
CDR3nt: TGTGCCAGCAGCTGGCTCTACGAGCAGTACTTC
abundance: once
d_gene: NA
j_gene: TRBJ2-7
v_gene: TRBV5-8

CDR3aa: CASSPYGDGGFDEQFF
CDR3nt: TGTGCCAGCAGCCCGTACGGGGACGGGGGGTTCGATGAGCAGTTCTTC
abundance: NA
d_gene: TRBD2
j_gene: TRBJ2-1
v_gene: TRBV7-9

CDR3aa: CASSGTSGRAGGETQYF
CDR3nt: TGTGCCAGCAGCGGGACTAGCGGGAGGGCCGGAGGGGAGACCCAGTACTTC
abundance: NA
d_gene: TRBD2
j_gene: TRBJ2-5
v_gene: TRBV5-4

CDR3aa: CASSLVAAEQFF
CDR3nt: TGTGCCAGCAGCTTAGTAGCGGCGGAGCAGTTCTTC
abundance: NA
d_gene: NA
j_gene: TRBJ2-1
v_gene: TRBV7-2

CDR3aa: CASSLGAGGQKEETQYF
CDR3nt: TGCGCCAGCAGCTTGGGGGCTGGGGGACAGAAGGAAGAGACCCAGTACTTC
abundance: once
d_gene: TRBD1
j_gene: TRBJ2-5
v_gene: TRBV5-1

CDR3aa: CASSPGTDIYGYTF
CDR3nt: TGTGCCAGCAGCCCCGGGACAGACATCTATGGCTACACCTTC
abundance: NA
d_gene: TRBD1
j_gene: TRBJ1-2
v_gene: TRBV11-1

CDR3aa: CSASDPGGFTSSYNEQFF
CDR3nt: TGCAGTGCTAGTGATCCGGGAGGGTTTACGAGCTCCTACAATGAGCAGTTCTTC
abundance: NA
d_gene: TRBD2
j_gene: TRBJ2-1
v_gene: TRBV20-1

CDR3aa: CAISPDPALRDRNTEAFF
CDR3nt: TGTGCCATCAGTCCAGACCCGGCGCTGAGGGACAGGAACACTGAAGCTTTCTTT
abundance: once
d_gene: TRBD1
j_gene: TRBJ1-1
v_gene: TRBV10-3

CDR3aa: CASSLGTSDTDTQYF
CDR3nt: TGTGCCAGCAGTTTAGGGACTAGCGATACAGATACGCAGTATTTT
abundance: NA
d_gene: TRBD2
j_gene: TRBJ2-3
v_gene: TRBV28

CDR3aa: CASSLRGNTEAFF
CDR3nt: TGTGCCAGCAGCCTCAGGGGGAACACTGAAGCTTTCTTT
abundance: NA
d_gene: NA
j_gene: TRBJ1-1
v_gene: TRBV7-9

CDR3aa: CASSATENEKLFF
CDR3nt: TGTGCCAGCAGTGCCACAGAGAATGAAAAACTGTTTTTT
abundance: NA
d_gene: NA
j_gene: TRBJ1-4
v_gene: TRBV2

CDR3aa: CASSQDGAAGAVYTDTQYF
CDR3nt: TGCGCCAGCAGCCAAGATGGGGCGGCGGGAGCGGTGTACACAGATACGCAGTATTTT
abundance: NA
d_gene: TRBD2
j_gene: TRBJ2-3
v_gene: TRBV4-1

CDR3aa: CASTPCRGRWGTEAFF
CDR3nt: TGTGCCAGCACCCCATGCAGGGGGCGGTGGGGCACTGAAGCTTTCTTT
abundance: NA
d_gene: NA
j_gene: TRBJ1-1
v_gene: TRBV21-1

CDR3aa: CASSLEQTSTEAFF
CDR3nt: TGTGCCAGCAGCTTGGAACAGACGAGCACTGAAGCTTTCTTT
abundance: NA
d_gene: NA
j_gene: TRBJ1-1
v_gene: TRBV5-4

CDR3aa: CSVYGVQETQYF
CDR3nt: TGCAGCGTTTACGGGGTCCAAGAGACCCAGTACTTC
abundance: once
d_gene: NA
j_gene: TRBJ2-5
v_gene: TRBV29-1

CDR3aa: CASSLDRGDYGYTF
CDR3nt: TGTGCCAGCAGCCTGGACAGGGGAGACTATGGCTACACCTTC
abundance: NA
d_gene: TRBD1
j_gene: TRBJ1-2
v_gene: TRBV5-4

CDR3aa: CASSQDLYLQTGTEAFF
CDR3nt: TGTGCCAGCAGCCAAGATCTTTACTTACAAACGGGCACTGAAGCTTTCTTT
abundance: NA
d_gene: NA
j_gene: TRBJ1-1
v_gene: TRBV4-2

CDR3aa: CASSLAQGDYGYTF
CDR3nt: TGTGCCAGCAGCTTAGCGCAAGGGGATTATGGCTACACCTTC
abundance: few
d_gene: NA
j_gene: TRBJ1-2
v_gene: TRBV7-2

CDR3aa: CASNSLGADGYTF
CDR3nt: TGTGCCAGCAACTCGCTTGGAGCGGATGGCTACACCTTC
abundance: NA
d_gene: NA
j_gene: TRBJ1-2
v_gene: TRBV7-9

CDR3aa: CASSLSWARDNIQYF
CDR3nt: TGTGCCAGCAGCTTATCCTGGGCCCGGGATAACATTCAGTACTTC
abundance: NA
d_gene: NA
j_gene: TRBJ2-4
v_gene: TRBV11-3

CDR3aa: CASSTQTGELFF
CDR3nt: TGTGCCAGTAGTACCCAAACCGGGGAGCTGTTTTTT
abundance: NA
d_gene: NA
j_gene: TRBJ2-2
v_gene: TRBV19

CDR3aa: CASSPMGGNTEAFF
CDR3nt: TGTGCCAGCAGCCCCATGGGGGGGAACACTGAAGCTTTCTTT
abundance: NA
d_gene: NA
j_gene: TRBJ1-1
v_gene: TRBV3-1/TRBV3-2

CDR3aa: CAIGHDQETQYF
CDR3nt: TGTGCCATCGGACACGACCAAGAGACCCAGTACTTC
abundance: NA
d_gene: NA
j_gene: TRBJ2-5
v_gene: TRBV5-4

CDR3aa: CATHSRVLRSYNEQFF
CDR3nt: TGTGCCACACACTCCCGGGTCCTACGCTCCTACAATGAGCAGTTCTTC
abundance: NA
d_gene: NA
j_gene: TRBJ2-1
v_gene: TRBV30

CDR3aa: CASSQEPPQVWLDGYTF
CDR3nt: TGTGCCAGCAGCCAAGAACCTCCCCAGGTCTGGTTGGATGGCTACACCTTC
abundance: NA
d_gene: NA
j_gene: TRBJ1-2
v_gene: TRBV4-2

CDR3aa: CASSLSGVGAPGELFF
CDR3nt: TGTGCCAGCAGCCTGAGCGGGGTAGGGGCGCCCGGGGAGCTGTTTTTT
abundance: few
d_gene: TRBD2
j_gene: TRBJ2-2
v_gene: TRBV3-1/TRBV3-2

CDR3aa: CASSLGAGSYDEQFF
CDR3nt: TGTGCCAGCAGCTTGGGTGCCGGTTCATACGATGAGCAGTTCTTC
abundance: once
d_gene: NA
j_gene: TRBJ2-1
v_gene: TRBV5-6

CDR3aa: CASRGAGGGNQPQHF
CDR3nt: TGTGCCAGCAGGGGGGCAGGGGGAGGCAATCAGCCCCAGCATTTT
abundance: NA
d_gene: TRBD1
j_gene: TRBJ1-5
v_gene: TRBV2

CDR3aa: CASSLNPASGTNEQFF
CDR3nt: TGTGCCAGCAGCTTAAATCCCGCTAGCGGGACAAATGAGCAGTTCTTC
abundance: NA
d_gene: TRBD2
j_gene: TRBJ2-1
v_gene: TRBV11-3

CDR3aa: CATSDYVQGKGTDTQYF
CDR3nt: TGTGCCACCAGTGATTATGTTCAGGGGAAGGGCACAGATACGCAGTATTTT
abundance: NA
d_gene: NA
j_gene: TRBJ2-3
v_gene: TRBV24-1